This TCR beta chain stems from a study of glioma-infiltrating T cells after dendritic cell vaccination. Study-level points and caveats: Only a small number of patients had complete blood and tumor samples.

Germline V lookup: CDR1 LNHNV, CDR2 YYDKDF (reference sequence). The CDR3 consists of 16 residues. Unmatched junction bases numbered 7, after V lost 1 base and J lost 8 bases. Primers: 60 V beta forward and 13 J beta reverse. Measured with immunoSEQ multiplex PCR; TCRdb has only the in-frame clones, and not every one. Seen here are almost 65,000 clones, 82% observed once, and the top ten hold less than 9.5%. To note about this clone: Its cognate antigen is unknown.

V gene TRBV15 combines with J gene TRBJ1-4; 10 bases match TRBD1. The origin of this receptor is a human donor with glioblastoma. The starting material was blood, obtained before dendritic cell vaccination. Here the CDR3 reads CATSRGIGQGEEKLFF. The CDR3 DNA is TGTGCCACCAGCAGAGGAATCGGACAGGGGGAAGAAAAACTGTTTTTT.